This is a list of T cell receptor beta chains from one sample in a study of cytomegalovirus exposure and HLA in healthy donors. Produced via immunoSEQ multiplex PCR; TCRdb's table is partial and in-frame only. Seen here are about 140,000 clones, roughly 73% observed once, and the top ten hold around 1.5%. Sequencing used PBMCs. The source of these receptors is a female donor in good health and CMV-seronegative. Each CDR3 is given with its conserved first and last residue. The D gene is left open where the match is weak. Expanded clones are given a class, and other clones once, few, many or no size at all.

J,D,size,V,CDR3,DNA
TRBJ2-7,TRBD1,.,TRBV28,CASSSSSRGQGSEQYF,TGTGCCAGCAGTTCCTCCTCCCGGGGACAGGGATCCGAGCAGTACTTC
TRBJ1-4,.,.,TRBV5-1,CASSLRGASEKLFF,TGCGCCAGCAGCTTACGGGGGGCGAGTGAAAAACTGTTTTTT
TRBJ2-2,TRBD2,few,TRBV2,CASSEGLAGELFF,TGTGCCAGCAGTGAAGGACTAGCTGGGGAGCTGTTTTTT
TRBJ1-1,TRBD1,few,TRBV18,CASSSETGAVSTEAFF,TGTGCCAGCTCATCCGAAACAGGGGCGGTGAGCACTGAAGCTTTCTTT
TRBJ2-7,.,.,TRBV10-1,CASSESQSYEQYF,TGCGCCAGCAGTGAGTCCCAATCCTACGAGCAGTACTTC
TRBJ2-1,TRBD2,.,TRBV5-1,CASSATGTSAHNEQFF,TGCGCCAGCAGCGCTACCGGGACTAGCGCCCACAATGAGCAGTTCTTC
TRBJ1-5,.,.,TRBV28,CASSPTGGDNQPQHF,TGTGCCAGCAGTCCGACGGGGGGTGACAATCAGCCCCAGCATTTT
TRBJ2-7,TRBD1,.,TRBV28,CASLSSPGGREQYF,TGTGCCAGCCTATCAAGCCCAGGGGGCCGCGAGCAGTACTTC
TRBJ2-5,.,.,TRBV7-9,CASSAHLLGVDETQYF,TGTGCCAGCAGCGCCCACCTCCTCGGGGTGGATGAGACCCAGTACTTC
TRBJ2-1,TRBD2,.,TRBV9,CASSHSGGYNEQFF,TGTGCCAGCAGTCATAGCGGGGGCTACAATGAGCAGTTCTTC
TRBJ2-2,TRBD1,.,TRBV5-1,CASSLLVQGATNTGELFF,TGCGCCAGCAGCTTGTTGGTTCAGGGGGCAACGAACACCGGGGAGCTGTTTTTT
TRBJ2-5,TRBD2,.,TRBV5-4,CASSNLAGSETQYF,TGTGCCAGCAGCAACTTAGCGGGATCGGAGACCCAGTACTTC
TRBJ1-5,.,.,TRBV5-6,CASSLGSTSGQPQHF,TGTGCCAGCAGCTTGGGGTCAACCTCTGGCCAGCCCCAGCATTTT
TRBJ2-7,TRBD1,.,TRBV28,CASSLDRDYEQYF,TGTGCCAGCAGTTTAGACAGGGACTACGAGCAGTACTTC
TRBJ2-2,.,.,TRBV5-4,CASSLVVPDTGELFF,TGTGCCAGCAGCCTGGTGGTGCCGGACACCGGGGAGCTGTTTTTT
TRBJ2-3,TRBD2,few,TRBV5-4,CASSRGGETSTDTQYF,TGTGCCAGCAGCCGGGGGGGGGAGACAAGCACAGATACGCAGTATTTT
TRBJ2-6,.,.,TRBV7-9,CASSFRIFEGDSGANVLTF,TGTGCCAGCAGCTTTAGGATCTTCGAGGGTGACTCTGGGGCCAACGTCCTGACTTTC
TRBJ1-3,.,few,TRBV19,CASRVSLGTNSGNTIYF,TGTGCCAGTAGGGTGTCCCTCGGGACTAACTCTGGAAACACCATATATTTT
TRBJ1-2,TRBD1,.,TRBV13,CASSRGQSNYGYTF,TGTGCCAGCAGCCGGGGACAGTCTAACTATGGCTACACCTTC
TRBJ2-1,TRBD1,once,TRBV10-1,CASSWSRDRDNEQFF,TGCGCCAGCAGCTGGTCTCGCGACAGGGACAATGAGCAGTTCTTC
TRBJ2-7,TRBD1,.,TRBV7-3,CASSSGQGGRGQYF,TGTGCCAGCAGCAGCGGACAGGGGGGTCGTGGGCAGTACTTC
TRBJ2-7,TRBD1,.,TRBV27,CASSLSSGQAYEQYF,TGTGCCAGCAGTTTATCGAGTGGACAGGCCTACGAGCAGTACTTC
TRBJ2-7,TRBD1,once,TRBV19,CASSISGQGFYEQYF,TGTGCCAGTAGTATTTCGGGACAGGGGTTCTACGAGCAGTACTTC